The 21 T cell receptor beta chains below come from one sample, sequenced in a study of blood T cell repertoires in COVID-19. TCRdb keeps only in-frame clones here, not all; method: immunoSEQ multiplex PCR. The repertoire has about 200,000 clones, approximately 94% of them found once; the top ten carry 0.76%. Source material: peripheral blood. These TCRs come from a man aged 30 to 39 with COVID-19, enrolled during active disease.

The J gene is TRBJ1-3, the V gene TRBV30; tentative D call: TRBD1 (5 bases). This CDR3 is built from 13 residues. Germline CDR1 and CDR2: GTSNPN and SVGIG (reference sequence). Deletions cut 7 bases from V and 1 base from J, with 11 bases between. This CDR3 is CASLGGSGNTIYF. DNA of the CDR3: TGTGCCTCCTTGGGGGGGTCTGGAAACACCATATATTTT.

V is TRBV6-5 and J is TRBJ1-1; 7 positions match TRBD1. CDR3 length: 15 amino acids. V was clipped by 4 bases and J by 7 bases; unmatched bases: 12. Looked up from germline, CDR1 is MNHEY and CDR2 is SVGAGI. Here the CDR3 reads CASSSSDRVLLEAFF. The CDR3 DNA follows: TGTGCCAGCAGTTCCTCTGACAGGGTGCTTCTTGAAGCTTTCTTT.

The chain joins TRBV5-4 to TRBJ2-3; D is possibly TRBD1 (6 bases). This CDR3 comprises 15 residues. The V gene lost 5 bases and the J gene lost 2 bases, with 15 bases spanning the gap. Germline CDR1 and CDR2: SGHNT and YYREEE (reference sequence). The CDR3 loop reads CASRTYRDPTDTQYF. The CDR3 region has the DNA TGTGCCAGCAGGACCTACAGGGATCCCACAGATACGCAGTATTTT.

This chain joins TRBV18 and TRBJ1-1; no firm D call. V was shortened by 2 bases and J by 6 bases, with 10 bases between the two germline ends. The V gene's germline CDR1 is KGHSH and CDR2 LQKENI. The CDR3 covers 13 residues. CDR3 sequence reads: CASSPIRVAEAFF. CDR3 DNA sequence: TGTGCCAGCTCACCAATTCGGGTAGCTGAAGCTTTCTTT.

The V call is TRBV29-1, the J call TRBJ2-6; D gene uncertain. The CDR3 has 14 amino acids. Trimming took 4 bases from V and 4 from J, leaving 11 bases between them. CDR1 SQVTM and CDR2 ANQGSEA come from the germline V gene. In DNA, the CDR3 is TGCAGCGTTGTCTCGGTAGAAGGGGCCAACGTCCTGACTTTC. Protein: CSVVSVEGANVLTF. Drawing the rest from reference TRBV29-1 and TRBJ2-6, the complete variable domain is SAVISQKPSRDICQRGTSLTIQCQVDSQVTMMFWYRQQPGQSLTLIATANQGSEATYESGFVIDKFPISRPNLTFSTLTVSNMSPEDSSIYLCSVVSVEGANVLTFGAGSRLTVL.

The chain combines TRBV5-1 with TRBJ2-2, with TRBD1 as a possible D gene (6 bases). Germline loops: CDR1 SGHRS, CDR2 YFSETQ. The CDR3 is made up of 17 amino acids. The ends were cut back, 4 bases at V and 2 bases at J, with 18 bases in the middle. For the CDR3, the DNA is TGCGCCAGCAGCCCGAGGTGGGACACGATTAACACCGGGGAGCTGTTTTTT. It yields the protein CASSPRWDTINTGELFF.

The V gene is TRBV6-4, the J gene TRBJ1-6; D might be TRBD1 (6 bases). V gave up 6 bases and J gave up 7 bases, with 16 bases separating them. This CDR3 is 15 amino acids long. Germline V gene lookup returns CDR1 MRHNA and CDR2 SNTAGT. The CDR3, as DNA: TGTGCCAGCAGGGGACAAACTGGGGTCAATTCACCCCTCCACTTT. Encoded protein: CASRGQTGVNSPLHF.

The rearrangement links TRBV3-1 (or the pseudogene TRBV3-2) to TRBJ1-1; D not certain. Germline V gene data show CDR1 as LGHDT and CDR2 as YNNKEL (reference sequence). The V end was cut by 1 base, the J end by 7 bases, with 7 bases between. The CDR3 is made up of 12 amino acids. CDR3 region: CASSQVFGEAFF. The CDR3, as DNA: TGTGCCAGCAGCCAAGTGTTCGGTGAAGCTTTCTTT.

J is TRBJ2-1 and V is TRBV5-5; 11 bases match TRBD2. This CDR3 has 19 residues. CDR1 is SGHKS, CDR2 YYEKEE, per germline (reference sequence). With 1 base clipped from V and 1 base from J, the junction kept 10 bases outside the gene matches. CDR3 sequence (DNA): TGTGCCAGCAGCTTGACGGTAGCGGGGGGGCCGAGGTCCTACAATGAGCAGTTCTTC. Amino acids: CASSLTVAGGPRSYNEQFF.

Concerning this clone: The same CDR3 can be traced to other DNA sequences in this sample. The chain uses TRBV3-1 (or the pseudogene TRBV3-2) and TRBJ1-3, with a tentative D call TRBD1 (5 bases). This CDR3 is built from 15 residues. The V gene lost 4 bases and the J gene lost 0 bases, with 10 bases spanning the gap. Germline V gene sequence: CDR1 LGHDT, CDR2 YNNKEL (reference sequence). The CDR3 DNA follows: TGTGCCAGCAGCCCTATCGGGGGCTCTGGAAACACCATATATTTT. It encodes CASSPIGGSGNTIYF.

V and J are TRBV30 and TRBJ1-2, with 9 positions matching TRBD1. Germline values: CDR1 GTSNPN, CDR2 SVGIG (reference sequence). The CDR3 covers 13 residues. J lost 4 bases, V lost 3 bases, and 3 bases had no gene match. CDR3 nucleotide sequence: TGTGCCTGGAGCACAGGGGGCCTCTATGGCTACACCTTC. Translating it yields CAWSTGGLYGYTF.

This chain links TRBV4-1 with TRBJ1-2; no definite D call. CDR1 and CDR2 (germline): MGHRA, YSYEKL. Trimming stripped 1 base from V and 7 bases from J, with 13 bases between. The CDR3 is made up of 14 amino acids. The chain's CDR3 is CASSQVGDRGGYTF. In DNA, the CDR3 is TGCGCCAGCAGCCAAGTCGGAGACCGGGGTGGCTACACCTTC.

The chain is built from TRBV10-3 and TRBJ2-2; 11 bases fit TRBD1. Germline values: CDR1 ENHRY, CDR2 SYGVKD. The CDR3 runs 15 residues. V shed 8 bases and J 6 bases; nucleotides not matched to a gene: 8. In nucleotides, the CDR3 is TGTGCCATCTGGACGGGACAGGGGGAAGCCGGGGAGCTGTTTTTT. It codes for CAIWTGQGEAGELFF.

This clone was seen a single time. This chain links TRBV4-1 with TRBJ2-5, with TRBD2 matching 12 bases. After removal of 0 bases from V and 5 bases from J, the junction contained 7 bases not matched to a gene. The CDR3 runs 17 residues. Germline lookup yields CDR1 MGHRA and CDR2 YSYEKL. The DNA for the CDR3 is TGCGCCAGCAGCCAAGATTCTAGCGGGGGGGCGTTGGAGACCCAGTACTTC. This encodes CASSQDSSGGALETQYF.

This clone appeared a single time. The CDR3 nucleotides are TGTGCCAGCTCACCGAGGCCTCACGGCGGGGGGACTACGGAGACCCAGTACTTC. This codes for CASSPRPHGGGTTETQYF. The chain carries TRBV18 and TRBJ2-5, with TRBD2 matching 8 bases. The V and J ends lost 3 bases and 5 bases, in that order; junction bases with no gene match: 17. This CDR3 spans 18 amino acids. From germline, CDR1 is KGHSH and CDR2 LQKENI.

This chain joins TRBV19 and TRBJ1-6, with a tentative D call TRBD1 (5 bases). Trimming shortened V by 3 bases and J by 8 bases, and 5 bases separated the two germline ends. From germline, CDR1 is LNHDA and CDR2 SQIVND (reference sequence). CDR3 length: 12 residues. The CDR3 DNA is TGTGCCAGTAGTATGACAGATTCACCCCTCCACTTT. It translates to CASSMTDSPLHF.

This clone was seen a single time. The chain uses TRBV4-1 and TRBJ2-1; D is ambiguous. The CDR3 spans 16 residues. Looked up from germline, CDR1 is MGHRA and CDR2 is YSYEKL. The V end lost 0 bases, the J end lost 0 bases, and 9 bases lay between the germline ends. CDR3 in amino acids: CASSQEAGTSYNEQFF. The CDR3 nucleotides are TGCGCCAGCAGCCAAGAGGCAGGAACCTCCTACAATGAGCAGTTCTTC.

The chain is built from TRBV5-4 and TRBJ2-3; 8 nucleotides line up with TRBD2. Looked up from germline, CDR1 is SGHNT and CDR2 is YYREEE (reference sequence). The J segment lost 0 bases and the V segment lost 0 bases, leaving 6 bases of the junction unmatched. The CDR3 spans 17 residues. The CDR3 DNA sequence: TGTGCCAGCAGCTTGGCCGGGGGGGGTTCTAGCACAGATACGCAGTATTTT. This encodes CASSLAGGGSSTDTQYF.

The V gene is TRBV6-6, the J gene TRBJ1-5, with 11 bases matching TRBD1. The CDR3 sequence is 14 residues long. The junction had 4 bases not matched to a gene; V was cut back by 6 bases and J by 6 bases. Germline CDR1 and CDR2: MNHNY and SVGAGI (reference sequence). CDR3 coding DNA: TGTGCCAGCAGCTGGGGGACAGGGGGTCAGCCCCAGCATTTT. Its translation: CASSWGTGGQPQHF.

The chain combines TRBV18 with TRBJ1-3; D might be TRBD1 (6 bases). The V end lost 2 bases, the J end lost 0 bases, and 8 bases lay between the germline ends. CDR3 length equals 15 residues. Germline-derived CDR1 and CDR2 are KGHSH and LQKENI. CDR3 nucleotides: TGTGCCAGCTCACCAAACAGGGACTCTGGAAACACCATATATTTT. Its translation: CASSPNRDSGNTIYF. The variable domain in full, with the rest retrieved from reference TRBV18 and TRBJ1-3, is NAGVMQNPRHLVRRRGQEARLRCSPMKGHSHVYWYRQLPEEGLKFMVYLQKENIIDESGMPKERFSAEFPKEGPSILRIQQVVRGDSAAYFCASSPNRDSGNTIYFGEGSWLTVV.

The V call is TRBV19, the J call TRBJ1-2; 7 bases map to TRBD1. This CDR3 region has 15 residues. J lost 0 bases, V lost 3 bases, and 4 bases had no gene match. Germline-derived CDR1 and CDR2 are LNHDA and SQIVND (reference sequence). CDR3 amino acids: CASSIPGQTNYGYTF. The DNA for the CDR3 is TGTGCCAGTAGTATTCCGGGACAGACTAACTATGGCTACACCTTC.